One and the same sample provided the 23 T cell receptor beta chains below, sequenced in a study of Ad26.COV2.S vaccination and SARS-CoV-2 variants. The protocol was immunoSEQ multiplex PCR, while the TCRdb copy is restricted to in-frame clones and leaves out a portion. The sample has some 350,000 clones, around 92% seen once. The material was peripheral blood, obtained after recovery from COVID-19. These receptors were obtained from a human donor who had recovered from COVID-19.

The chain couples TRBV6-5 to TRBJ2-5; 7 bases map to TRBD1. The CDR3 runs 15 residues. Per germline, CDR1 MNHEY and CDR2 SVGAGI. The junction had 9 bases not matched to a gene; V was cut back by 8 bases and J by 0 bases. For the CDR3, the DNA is TGTGCCAGCTCGGAGTCTGGGACAGACCAAGAGACCCAGTACTTC. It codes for CASSESGTDQETQYF.

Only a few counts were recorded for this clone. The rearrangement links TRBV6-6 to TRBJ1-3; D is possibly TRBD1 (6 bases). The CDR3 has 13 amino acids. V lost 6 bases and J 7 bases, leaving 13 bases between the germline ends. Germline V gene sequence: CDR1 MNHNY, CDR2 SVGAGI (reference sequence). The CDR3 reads CASRGHTGNTIYF. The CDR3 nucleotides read TGTGCCAGCAGAGGACATACAGGGAACACCATATATTTT.

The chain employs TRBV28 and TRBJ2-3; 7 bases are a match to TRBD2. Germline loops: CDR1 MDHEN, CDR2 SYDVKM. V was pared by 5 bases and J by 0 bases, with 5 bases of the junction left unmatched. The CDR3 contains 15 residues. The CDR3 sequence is CASSPGGTSTDTQYF. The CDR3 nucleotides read TGTGCCAGCAGTCCGGGGGGAACTAGCACAGATACGCAGTATTTT.

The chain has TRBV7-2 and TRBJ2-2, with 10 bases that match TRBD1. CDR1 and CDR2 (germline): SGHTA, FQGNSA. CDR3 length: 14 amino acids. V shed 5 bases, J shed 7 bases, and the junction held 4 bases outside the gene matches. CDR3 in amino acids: CASSRDRGRGELFF. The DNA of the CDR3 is TGTGCCAGCAGCAGGGACAGGGGACGCGGGGAGCTGTTTTTT.

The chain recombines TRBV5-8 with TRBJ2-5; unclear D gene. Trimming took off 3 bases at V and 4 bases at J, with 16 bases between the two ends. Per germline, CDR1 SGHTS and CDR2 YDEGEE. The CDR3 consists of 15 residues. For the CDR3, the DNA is TGTGCCAGCAGCTATAATATGTTGGAAGGAGAGACCCAGTACTTC. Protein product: CASSYNMLEGETQYF.

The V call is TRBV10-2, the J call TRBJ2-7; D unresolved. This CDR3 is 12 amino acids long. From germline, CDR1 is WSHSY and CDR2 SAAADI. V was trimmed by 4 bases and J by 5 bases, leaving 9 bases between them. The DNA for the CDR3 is TGCGCCAGCAGTGTTAGGTACGACGAGCAGTACTTC. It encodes CASSVRYDEQYF.

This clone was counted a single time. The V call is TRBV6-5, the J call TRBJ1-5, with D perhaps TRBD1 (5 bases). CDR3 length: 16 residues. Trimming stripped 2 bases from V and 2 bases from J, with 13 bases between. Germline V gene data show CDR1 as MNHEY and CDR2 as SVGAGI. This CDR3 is CASSYGGNWGNQPQHF. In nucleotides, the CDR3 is TGTGCCAGCAGTTACGGGGGAAATTGGGGCAATCAGCCCCAGCATTTT.

CDR3 in amino acids: CSARPPPLCTF. The CDR3 DNA follows: TGCAGTGCTAGGCCCCCCCCCTTGTGTACCTTC. The chain links TRBV20-1 to TRBJ1-2; D gene unclear. Germline V CDR1 and CDR2: DFQATT, SNEGSKA (reference sequence). V lost 3 bases and J lost 14, with 16 bases in between. The CDR3 length is 11 residues.

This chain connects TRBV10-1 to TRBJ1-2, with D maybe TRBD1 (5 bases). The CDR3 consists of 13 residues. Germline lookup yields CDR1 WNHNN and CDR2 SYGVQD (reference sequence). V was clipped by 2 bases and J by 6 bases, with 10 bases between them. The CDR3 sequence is CASSEPTENGYTF. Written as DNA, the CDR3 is TGCGCCAGCAGTGAGCCGACAGAGAATGGCTACACCTTC.

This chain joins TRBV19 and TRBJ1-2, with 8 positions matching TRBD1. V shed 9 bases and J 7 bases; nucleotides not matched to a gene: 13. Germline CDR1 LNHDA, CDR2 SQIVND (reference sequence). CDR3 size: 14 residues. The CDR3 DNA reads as TGTGCCAGCGAGGGGGCAGGGGGCAGGTTTGGCTACACCTTC. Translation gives CASEGAGGRFGYTF.

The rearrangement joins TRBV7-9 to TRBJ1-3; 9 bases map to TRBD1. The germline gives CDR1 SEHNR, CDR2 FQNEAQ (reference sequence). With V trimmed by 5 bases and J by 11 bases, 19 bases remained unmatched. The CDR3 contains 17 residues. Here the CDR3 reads CASSPLLRDREELAIYF. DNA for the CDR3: TGTGCCAGCAGCCCTTTGCTCCGGGACAGGGAAGAATTGGCCATATATTTT.

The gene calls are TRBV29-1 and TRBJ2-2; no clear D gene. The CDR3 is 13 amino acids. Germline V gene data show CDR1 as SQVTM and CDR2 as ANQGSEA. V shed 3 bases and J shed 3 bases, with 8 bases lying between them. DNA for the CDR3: TGCAGCGTTGAGGTCGGGTACACCGGGGAGCTGTTTTTT. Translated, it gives CSVEVGYTGELFF.

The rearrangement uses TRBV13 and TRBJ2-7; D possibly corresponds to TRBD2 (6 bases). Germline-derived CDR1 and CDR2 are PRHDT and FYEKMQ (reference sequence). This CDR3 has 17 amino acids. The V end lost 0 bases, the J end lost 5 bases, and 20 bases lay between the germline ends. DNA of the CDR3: TGTGCCAGCAGCTTAGGCCTAAGCGGGCTCGCAGCCCACGAGCAGTACTTC. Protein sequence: CASSLGLSGLAAHEQYF.

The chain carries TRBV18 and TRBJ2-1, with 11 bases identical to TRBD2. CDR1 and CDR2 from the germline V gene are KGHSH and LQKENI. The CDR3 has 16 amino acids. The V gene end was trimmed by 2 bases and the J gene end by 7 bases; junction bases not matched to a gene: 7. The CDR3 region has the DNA TGTGCCAGCTCACCATCTCTAGCGGGGGGTTCGAATGAGCAGTTCTTC. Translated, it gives CASSPSLAGGSNEQFF.

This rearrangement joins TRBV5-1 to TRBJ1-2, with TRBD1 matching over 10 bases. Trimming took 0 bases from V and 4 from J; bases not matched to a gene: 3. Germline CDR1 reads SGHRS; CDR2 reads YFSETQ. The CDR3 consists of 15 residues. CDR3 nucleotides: TGCGCCAGCAGCTTGGCGGGACAGGGGAGCTATGGCTACACCTTC. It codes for CASSLAGQGSYGYTF.

The CDR3 sequence is CASILGTNTEAFF. CDR3 DNA sequence: TGTGCCAGCATTTTAGGGACGAACACTGAAGCTTTCTTT. The V gene is TRBV5-6, the J gene TRBJ1-1; weak D call: TRBD1 (5 bases). The CDR3 runs 13 residues. Trimming stripped 6 bases from V and 1 base from J, with 10 bases between. Germline-derived CDR1 and CDR2 are SGHDT and YYEEEE.

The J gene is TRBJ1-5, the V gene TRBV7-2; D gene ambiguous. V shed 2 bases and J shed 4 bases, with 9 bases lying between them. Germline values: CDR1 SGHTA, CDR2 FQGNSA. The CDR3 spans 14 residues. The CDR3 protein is CASSLKVANQPQHF. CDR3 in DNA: TGTGCCAGCAGCTTAAAGGTAGCTAATCAGCCCCAGCATTTT.

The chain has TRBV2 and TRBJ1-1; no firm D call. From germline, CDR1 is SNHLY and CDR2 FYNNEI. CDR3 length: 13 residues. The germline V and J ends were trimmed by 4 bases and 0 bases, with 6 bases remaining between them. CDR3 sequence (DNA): TGTGCCAGCAGTGGGGCCGTGAACACTGAAGCTTTCTTT. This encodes CASSGAVNTEAFF.

CDR3 sequence: CASSQPGQRFYGYTF. The CDR3 coding sequence is TGCGCCAGCAGCCAGCCGGGACAGCGTTTCTATGGCTACACCTTC. The genes are TRBV4-3 and TRBJ1-2; 7 nucleotides line up with TRBD1. CDR3 size: 15 residues. Germline V CDR1 and CDR2: LGHNA, YSLEER. Losses at the gene ends were 3 bases for V and 4 bases for J; bases not matched to a gene: 8.

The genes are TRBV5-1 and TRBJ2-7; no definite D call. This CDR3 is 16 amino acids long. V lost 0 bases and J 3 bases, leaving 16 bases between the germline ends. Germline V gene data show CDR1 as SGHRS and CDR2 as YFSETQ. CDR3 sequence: CASSLVLGRIFYEQYF. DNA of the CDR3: TGCGCCAGCAGCTTGGTTCTTGGGCGGATCTTCTACGAGCAGTACTTC.

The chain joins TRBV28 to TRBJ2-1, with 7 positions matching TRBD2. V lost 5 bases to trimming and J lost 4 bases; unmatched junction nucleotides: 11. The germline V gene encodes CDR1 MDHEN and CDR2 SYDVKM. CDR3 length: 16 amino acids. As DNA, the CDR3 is TGTGCCAGCAGTCCCCCCGAAGCGGGGCGTTACAATGAGCAGTTCTTC. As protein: CASSPPEAGRYNEQFF.

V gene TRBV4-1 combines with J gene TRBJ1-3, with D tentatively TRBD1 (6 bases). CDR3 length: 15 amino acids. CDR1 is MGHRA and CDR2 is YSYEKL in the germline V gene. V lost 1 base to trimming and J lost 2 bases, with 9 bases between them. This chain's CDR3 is CASSQVGGAGNTIYF. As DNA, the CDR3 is TGCGCCAGCAGCCAAGTGGGGGGCGCTGGAAACACCATATATTTT.

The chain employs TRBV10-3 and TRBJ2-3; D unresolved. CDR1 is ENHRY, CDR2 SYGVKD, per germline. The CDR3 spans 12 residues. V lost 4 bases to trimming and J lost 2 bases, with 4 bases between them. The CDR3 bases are TGTGCCATCAGTGCTAACACAGATACGCAGTATTTT. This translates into CAISANTDTQYF.